A selection of T cell receptor beta chains follows, all from one sample in a study of graft-versus-host responses after intestinal transplantation. Repertoires were generated with immunoSEQ multiplex PCR, while TCRdb's copy carries only in-frame clones and drops some. This sample has 74,000 or so clones, with over 80% found just once. Material: PBMCs, obtained 98 days after intestinal transplantation. Receptor source: a human patient who received an intestinal transplant, so some T cells may come from the graft donor. Both conserved end residues are part of each CDR3. The D gene is left open where the match is weak. Clone size is given for some rows only: seen once, a few or many times, or a class if the clone is expanded.

abundance: .
d_gene: .
j_gene: TRBJ2-5
v_gene: TRBV6-6
CDR3nt: TGTGCCAGCAGTTGGTCCTACCAAGAGACCCAGTACTTC
CDR3aa: CASSWSYQETQYF

abundance: .
d_gene: .
j_gene: TRBJ2-7
v_gene: TRBV28
CDR3nt: TGTGCCAGCAGCACTCCGAGGGGTGGCTGGGAGCAGTACTTC
CDR3aa: CASSTPRGGWEQYF

abundance: .
d_gene: TRBD2
j_gene: TRBJ2-7
v_gene: TRBV6-1
CDR3nt: TGTGCCAGCAGTGAGGAAACTAGCGGGTTTTCCTACGAGCAGTACTTC
CDR3aa: CASSEETSGFSYEQYF

abundance: .
d_gene: TRBD2
j_gene: TRBJ2-1
v_gene: TRBV4-1
CDR3nt: TGCGCCAGCAGCCAAGGGTCGGGGGGGGCAGATGAGCAGTTCTTC
CDR3aa: CASSQGSGGADEQFF

abundance: few
d_gene: TRBD2
j_gene: TRBJ2-5
v_gene: TRBV6-1
CDR3nt: TGTGCCAGCAGTGAAGCTAGCGGGGGGCAAGAGACCCAGTACTTC
CDR3aa: CASSEASGGQETQYF

abundance: .
d_gene: TRBD1
j_gene: TRBJ2-7
v_gene: TRBV19
CDR3nt: TGTGCCAGTAGCGTCCTTCCTTTACAGGGGGCATCCTACGAGCAGTACTTC
CDR3aa: CASSVLPLQGASYEQYF

abundance: once
d_gene: .
j_gene: TRBJ2-7
v_gene: TRBV25-1
CDR3nt: TGTGCCAGCAGTGAAGATGACAACTACGAGCAGTACTTC
CDR3aa: CASSEDDNYEQYF

abundance: few
d_gene: .
j_gene: TRBJ2-1
v_gene: TRBV5-1
CDR3nt: TGCGCCAGCAGCTTAGGGGGAGGGGCCTACAATGAGCAGTTCTTC
CDR3aa: CASSLGGGAYNEQFF

abundance: few
d_gene: .
j_gene: TRBJ1-2
v_gene: TRBV6-6
CDR3nt: TGTGCCAGCAGTTACTCGCATGGCTACACCTTC
CDR3aa: CASSYSHGYTF

abundance: .
d_gene: .
j_gene: TRBJ1-1
v_gene: TRBV5-4
CDR3nt: TGTGCCAGCAGCCTACCGACAGGACAGAACACTGAAGCTTTCTTT
CDR3aa: CASSLPTGQNTEAFF

abundance: .
d_gene: .
j_gene: TRBJ2-5
v_gene: TRBV10-3
CDR3nt: TGTGCCATCAGTGTGGGGGGGGCGCCCGCCCAAGAGACCCAGTACTTC
CDR3aa: CAISVGGAPAQETQYF

abundance: .
d_gene: .
j_gene: TRBJ2-7
v_gene: TRBV6-4
CDR3nt: TGTGCCAGCAGTGACCCCCACGTACTATTTGGAACACAATATTACGAGCAGTACTTC
CDR3aa: CASSDPHVLFGTQYYEQYF

abundance: .
d_gene: TRBD2
j_gene: TRBJ2-3
v_gene: TRBV7-9
CDR3nt: TGTGCCAGCAGCCCCCTCCCTAAGCGGGGGGGCCTTGGAGATACGCAGTATTTT
CDR3aa: CASSPLPKRGGLGDTQYF

abundance: .
d_gene: TRBD1
j_gene: TRBJ2-5
v_gene: TRBV6-5
CDR3nt: TGTGCCAGCAGTCCGCGGACAGGGAGGGAGACCCAGTACTTC
CDR3aa: CASSPRTGRETQYF

abundance: .
d_gene: .
j_gene: TRBJ1-6
v_gene: TRBV4-1
CDR3nt: TGCGCCAGCAGCCAAGAGGGGGGTCCTAGCTCCTATAATTCACCCCTCCACTTT
CDR3aa: CASSQEGGPSSYNSPLHF

abundance: .
d_gene: .
j_gene: TRBJ2-3
v_gene: TRBV4-1
CDR3nt: TGCGCCAGCAGCCAGCCAACCCGGGACTTGGCCCAACATTTT
CDR3aa: CASSQPTRDLAQHF

abundance: .
d_gene: TRBD2
j_gene: TRBJ2-7
v_gene: TRBV7-8
CDR3nt: TGTGCCAGCAGCCGGACTAGCGGGAAATACGAGCAGTACTTC
CDR3aa: CASSRTSGKYEQYF